This T cell receptor beta chain emerged from a study of blood T cell repertoires in COVID-19. Study-wide background: The United States, Italy and Spain supplied acute and convalescent COVID-19 samples. T cells, B-cell-depleted T cells, or PBMCs supplied cDNA or gDNA.

Germline CDR1 is LGHDT and CDR2 is YNNKEL (reference sequence). This CDR3 has 15 residues. Trimming took off 4 bases at V and 4 bases at J, with 14 bases between the two ends. Using immunoSEQ multiplex PCR, the repertoire was profiled, and TCRdb retains in-frame clones only, with some absent. This table holds some 290,000 clones, 81% found once. J is TRBJ2-1 and V is TRBV3-1 (or the pseudogene TRBV3-2); perhaps TRBD1 as D (6 bases). The sequencing input was peripheral blood. The origin of this receptor is a woman aged 60-75 years with active or convalescent COVID-19. CDR3 coding DNA: TGTGCCAGCAGCCCCCAACAGGGACGGTACAATGAGCAGTTCTTC. As protein: CASSPQQGRYNEQFF.